This TCR beta chain was sequenced for a study of T cells in Graves' hyperthyroidism and ophthalmopathy. The length of the CDR3 is 15 residues. RNA transcripts were the template for amplifying TCR beta CDR3 regions. In the first-round RT-PCR of the TCR CDR3, the HTBI primer set was used. MiXCR was run by TCRdb on the multiplex PCR reads, yielding one entry per CDR3 protein. The data contain 550,000 to 800,000 distinct CDR3 sequences, roughly 17% of them singletons. This clonotype has a count of ten or more. At one boundary the junction diverges from the germline segment, which might be a read error. This clonotype was sampled from a man aged 50 to 59 with Graves' hyperthyroidism. The source material was blood. This chain uses TRBV12-3 or TRBV12-4 with TRBJ2-1; 11 nucleotides agree with TRBD2. This chain's CDR3 is CASRLAGGLYNEQFF. The DNA of the CDR3 is TGTGCCAGCAGGTTAGCGGGAGGGTTGTACAATGAGCAGTTCTTC.